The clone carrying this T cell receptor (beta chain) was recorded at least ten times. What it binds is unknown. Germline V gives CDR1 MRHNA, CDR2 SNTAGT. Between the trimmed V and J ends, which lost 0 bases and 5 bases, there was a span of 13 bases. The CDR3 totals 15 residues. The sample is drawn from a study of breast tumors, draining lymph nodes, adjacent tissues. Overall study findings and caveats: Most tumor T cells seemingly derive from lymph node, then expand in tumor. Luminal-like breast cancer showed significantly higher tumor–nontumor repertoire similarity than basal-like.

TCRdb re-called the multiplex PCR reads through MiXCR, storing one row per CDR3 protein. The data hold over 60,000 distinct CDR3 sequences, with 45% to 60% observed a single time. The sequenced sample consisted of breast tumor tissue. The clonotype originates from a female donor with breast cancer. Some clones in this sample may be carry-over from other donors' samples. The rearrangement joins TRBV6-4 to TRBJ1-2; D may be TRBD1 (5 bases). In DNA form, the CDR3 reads TGTGCCAGCAGTGACTCGGCAGGGTTAAGATATGGCTACACCTTC. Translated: CASSDSAGLRYGYTF.